This TCR beta chain emerged from a study of T cell responses to AZD1222 COVID-19 vaccine. With regard to this clone: Its target is not known.

Researchers grouped second doses given at about 4 or about 12 weeks into one pool. Some clones are missing from TCRdb's copy, which holds only in-frame ones; the method was immunoSEQ multiplex PCR. The sample includes about 86,000 clones, over 85% of them seen just once. Germline V gene lookup returns CDR1 MNHEY and CDR2 SVGAGI. This CDR3 region has 15 residues. The V gene end was trimmed by 8 bases and the J gene end by 8 bases; junction bases not matched to a gene: 11. Study-wide points: Vaccine-associated CD4 TCRs spanned spike, dominant at 160-218 and 743-854. All repertoire sampling was performed exclusively after the peak T cell response. Reportedly, nearly half the spike-specific TCRs target unmutated variant regions.

This material consisted of peripheral blood, taken 28 days after the second AZD1222 dose. The J gene is TRBJ2-2, the V gene TRBV6-5; 10 bases are shared with TRBD2. The receptor's source is an adult who received the AZD1222 COVID-19 vaccine. The CDR3 is CASRLTGLASGELFF. The CDR3 coding sequence is TGTGCCAGCCGCTTGACGGGACTAGCGTCTGGGGAGCTGTTTTTT.